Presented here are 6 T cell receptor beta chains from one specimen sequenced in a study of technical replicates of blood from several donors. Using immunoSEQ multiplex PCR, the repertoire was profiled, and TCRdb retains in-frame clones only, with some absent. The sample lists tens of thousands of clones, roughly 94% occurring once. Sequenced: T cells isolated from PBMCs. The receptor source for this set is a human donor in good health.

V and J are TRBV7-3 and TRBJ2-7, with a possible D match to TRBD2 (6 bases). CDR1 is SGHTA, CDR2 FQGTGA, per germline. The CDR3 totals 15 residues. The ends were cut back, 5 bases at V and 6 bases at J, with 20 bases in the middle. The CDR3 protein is CASSPGDRDFGEQYF. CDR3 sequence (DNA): TGTGCCAGCAGCCCGGGGGACCGCGATTTTGGCGAGCAGTACTTC.

CDR3 sequence reads: CASSAGTSGTYEQYF. DNA of the CDR3: TGTGCCAGCAGTGCCGGGACTAGCGGGACCTACGAGCAGTACTTC. This rearrangement joins TRBV7-9 to TRBJ2-7; 13 bases line up with TRBD2. Germline V gives CDR1 SEHNR, CDR2 FQNEAQ (reference sequence). CDR3 length: 15 residues. J lost 2 bases, V lost 6 bases, and 4 bases had no gene match.

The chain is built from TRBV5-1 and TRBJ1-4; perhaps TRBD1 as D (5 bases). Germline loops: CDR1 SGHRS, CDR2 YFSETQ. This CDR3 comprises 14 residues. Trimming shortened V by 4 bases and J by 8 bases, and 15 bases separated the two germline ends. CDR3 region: CASSLQGGREKLFF. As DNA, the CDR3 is TGCGCCAGCAGCCTCCAGGGAGGGAGGGAAAAACTGTTTTTT.

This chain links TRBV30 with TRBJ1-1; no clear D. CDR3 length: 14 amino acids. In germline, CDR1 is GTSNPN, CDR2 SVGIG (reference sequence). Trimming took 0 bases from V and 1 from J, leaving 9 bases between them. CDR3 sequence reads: CAWSVLAGNTEAFF. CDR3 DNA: TGTGCCTGGAGTGTACTAGCGGGGAACACTGAAGCTTTCTTT.

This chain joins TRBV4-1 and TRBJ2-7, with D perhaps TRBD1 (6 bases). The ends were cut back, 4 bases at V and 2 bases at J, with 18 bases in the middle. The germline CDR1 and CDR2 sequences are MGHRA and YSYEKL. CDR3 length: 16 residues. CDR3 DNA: TGCGCCAGCAGCCCCACCGAGGGGGAGAGGGCCTACGAGCAGTACTTC. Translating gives CASSPTEGERAYEQYF.

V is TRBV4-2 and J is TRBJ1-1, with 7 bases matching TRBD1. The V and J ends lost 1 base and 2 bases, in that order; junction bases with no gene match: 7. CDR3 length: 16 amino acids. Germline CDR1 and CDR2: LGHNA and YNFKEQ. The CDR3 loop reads CASSQVQGLENTEAFF. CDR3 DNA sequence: TGTGCCAGCAGCCAAGTACAGGGGCTCGAAAACACTGAAGCTTTCTTT.